These 32 T cell receptor beta chains were all obtained from the same sample, sequenced in a study of OX40 agonist ivuxolimab in advanced cancers. Using immunoSEQ multiplex PCR, the repertoire was profiled, and TCRdb retains in-frame clones only, with some absent. The data contain around 64,000 clones, about 94% of them seen just once; the ten biggest clones take up roughly 7.5%. Sequencing was performed on CD4+ or CD8+ T cells sorted from blood, taken in a trial of the OX40 agonist ivuxolimab. Receptor source: an adult with an advanced solid tumor such as melanoma, head and neck, liver or kidney cancer.

This clone was seen just once. The rearrangement links TRBV15 to TRBJ2-5; D unresolved. This CDR3 contains 14 residues. V dropped 0 bases and J dropped 5 bases, with 10 bases sitting between them. Germline CDR1 reads LNHNV; CDR2 reads YYDKDF (reference sequence). The CDR3 here is CATSRERAAETQYF. In nucleotides, the CDR3 is TGTGCCACCAGCAGAGAACGGGCAGCTGAGACCCAGTACTTC.

Notes on this clone: This may be a read error: a much more frequent sequence differs by one nucleotide. The chain links TRBV6-1 to TRBJ2-2; weak D call: TRBD1 (5 bases). The germline V gene has CDR1 MNHNS and CDR2 SASEGT. The V gene lost 3 bases and the J gene lost 3 bases, with 5 bases spanning the gap. The CDR3 spans 13 residues. DNA of the CDR3: TGTGCCAGCAGTGACAGGGACACCGGGGAGCTGTTTTTT. Translation gives CASSDRDTGELFF.

The chain is built from TRBV7-6 and TRBJ1-3; D is perhaps TRBD1 (6 bases). This CDR3 spans 15 amino acids. The germline gives CDR1 SGHVS, CDR2 FNYEAQ. V gave up 4 bases and J gave up 0 bases, with 10 bases separating them. DNA for the CDR3: TGTGCCAGCAGCTCCGAAGGGGGCTCTGGAAACACCATATATTTT. Encoded protein: CASSSEGGSGNTIYF.

The rearrangement links TRBV6-1 to TRBJ1-2, with D unresolved. V lost 2 bases, J lost 4 bases, and 14 bases lay in between. In germline, CDR1 is MNHNS, CDR2 SASEGT. This CDR3 is built from 15 residues. The CDR3 protein is CASSERGVLGYGYTF. DNA of the CDR3: TGTGCCAGCAGTGAACGAGGAGTTCTGGGCTATGGCTACACCTTC.

This chain joins TRBV19 and TRBJ2-7, with TRBD1 as a possible D gene (5 bases). CDR1 LNHDA and CDR2 SQIVND come from the germline V gene (reference sequence). CDR3 length: 13 residues. V was clipped by 3 bases and J by 3 bases, with 9 bases between them. CDR3 loop: CASSIQGRYEQYF. The CDR3 DNA follows: TGTGCCAGTAGTATTCAGGGTCGCTACGAGCAGTACTTC.

The genes are TRBV13 and TRBJ1-3; D ambiguous. Germline V gives CDR1 PRHDT, CDR2 FYEKMQ (reference sequence). V was cut by 2 bases and J by 3 bases, with 11 bases left in between. This CDR3 has 15 amino acids. The DNA for the CDR3 is TGTGCCAGCAGCTTATGGGAGGCGGGTGGAAACACCATATATTTT. Translated, it gives CASSLWEAGGNTIYF.

This chain uses TRBV12-5 with TRBJ1-1; 7 nucleotides agree with TRBD1. The CDR3 contains 12 residues. The germline CDR1 and CDR2 sequences are LGHNT and FRNRAP. The J segment lost 4 bases and the V segment lost 8 bases, leaving 4 bases of the junction unmatched. The DNA for the CDR3 is TGTGCTAGTCAGGGGGTTCGCACTGAAGCTTTCTTT. Protein sequence: CASQGVRTEAFF.

The chain is built from TRBV15 and TRBJ2-6; no clear D gene. With 0 bases removed from V and 0 bases from J, the gap between germline ends came to 3 bases. The CDR3 contains 15 residues. In germline, CDR1 is LNHNV, CDR2 YYDKDF (reference sequence). This chain's CDR3 is CATSRERSGANVLTF. CDR3 nucleotides: TGTGCCACCAGCAGAGAACGCTCTGGGGCCAACGTCCTGACTTTC.

The V call is TRBV10-3, the J call TRBJ1-6; D might be TRBD1 (5 bases). CDR3 length equals 19 residues. Trimming removed 2 bases from V and 3 bases from J, with 20 bases in between. The V gene's germline CDR1 is ENHRY and CDR2 SYGVKD. The CDR3 protein is CAISEPPGVGPNYNSPLHF. The CDR3 nucleotides are TGTGCCATCAGTGAGCCCCCAGGAGTGGGGCCCAACTATAATTCACCCCTCCACTTT.

This rearrangement joins TRBV4-1 to TRBJ1-5; D is unresolved. CDR3 length: 13 residues. V was clipped by 3 bases and J by 5 bases, with 8 bases between them. The germline gives CDR1 MGHRA, CDR2 YSYEKL. CDR3 in amino acids: CASSQALHQPQHF. DNA of the CDR3: TGCGCCAGCAGCCAGGCCCTTCATCAGCCCCAGCATTTT.

The rearrangement joins TRBV6-6 to TRBJ1-2; D is unresolved. Per the germline V gene, CDR1 is MNHNY and CDR2 is SVGAGI (reference sequence). The length of the CDR3 is 13 residues. Trimming removed 3 bases at V and 6 bases at J, with 11 bases between. In DNA, the CDR3 is TGTGCCAGCAGTTATCCGGGTCTCGATGGCTACACCTTC. Protein product: CASSYPGLDGYTF.

The chain uses TRBV5-1 and TRBJ2-7, with 7 positions matching TRBD1. Germline V gene sequence: CDR1 SGHRS, CDR2 YFSETQ. The junction had 8 bases not matched to a gene; V was cut back by 6 bases and J by 2 bases. CDR3 length: 14 amino acids. As DNA, the CDR3 is TGCGCCAGCAAGGTGTGGACAGGTACCTACGAGCAGTACTTC. Its translation: CASKVWTGTYEQYF.

The chain carries TRBV27 and TRBJ2-7, with 13 bases lining up with TRBD2. The V and J ends lost 5 bases and 2 bases, in that order; junction bases with no gene match: 3. The CDR3 loop spans 15 amino acids. CDR1 and CDR2 (germline): MNHEY, SMNVEV (reference sequence). CDR3 bases: TGTGCCAGCAGTCTAGGACTAGCGGGGGCCTACGAGCAGTACTTC. Protein: CASSLGLAGAYEQYF.

This sequence joins TRBV5-8 and TRBJ2-5, with 10 nucleotides matching TRBD2. J lost 5 bases, V lost 4 bases, and 5 bases had no gene match. Germline V CDR1 and CDR2: SGHTS, YDEGEE. CDR3 length: 14 residues. The CDR3 protein is CASSQLAGSETQYF. The CDR3 DNA follows: TGTGCCAGCAGCCAACTAGCGGGGAGTGAGACCCAGTACTTC.

This chain connects TRBV7-6 to TRBJ2-2, with 9 bases aligning to TRBD1. The CDR3 has 17 amino acids. With V trimmed by 1 base and J by 3 bases, 6 bases remained unmatched. CDR1 is SGHVS, CDR2 FNYEAQ, per germline. CDR3 protein: CASSLDPGQGHTGELFF. The CDR3 region has the DNA TGTGCCAGCAGCTTAGACCCGGGACAGGGTCACACCGGGGAGCTGTTTTTT.

The chain links TRBV13 to TRBJ2-2; D could derive from TRBD1 or TRBD2 (6 bases each). Germline loops: CDR1 PRHDT, CDR2 FYEKMQ (reference sequence). V was cut by 5 bases and J by 7 bases, with 20 bases left in between. CDR3 length: 16 residues. The CDR3 DNA sequence: TGTGCCAGCAGCGCACCCCGTGGGGGGCGAGGCGGGGAGCTGTTTTTT. It codes for CASSAPRGGRGGELFF.

The chain uses TRBV29-1 and TRBJ1-4; the D gene is possibly TRBD1 (6 bases). Trimming pared 2 bases from V and 8 bases from J, leaving 12 bases between. The CDR3 totals 13 residues. Germline V gene lookup returns CDR1 SQVTM and CDR2 ANQGSEA. The CDR3 reads CSVEIQGGEKLFF. CDR3 nucleotides: TGCAGCGTTGAAATACAGGGCGGAGAAAAACTGTTTTTT.

As for this clone: The sample holds other DNA sequences that translate to the same CDR3. The rearrangement joins TRBV4-1 to TRBJ2-7; weak D call: TRBD1 (5 bases). Deletions cut 4 bases from V and 0 bases from J, with 13 bases between. In germline, CDR1 is MGHRA, CDR2 YSYEKL. The CDR3 length is 15 residues. The CDR3 DNA reads TGCGCCAGCAGCCCGACAGCTCCAAGCTCCTACGAGCAGTACTTC. Its translation: CASSPTAPSSYEQYF.

The V call is TRBV7-8, the J call TRBJ1-1; no definite D call. Germline CDR1 reads SGHVS; CDR2 reads FQNEAQ. CDR3 length: 16 amino acids. Trimming left V 0 bases short and J 5 bases short, with 16 bases between. The CDR3 DNA reads as TGTGCCAGCAGCTTAGCGGAGGAGGGCCCCGGGACTGAAGCTTTCTTT. Translated, it gives CASSLAEEGPGTEAFF.

The chain combines TRBV19 with TRBJ2-7; maybe TRBD1 (6 bases). Per the germline V gene, CDR1 is LNHDA and CDR2 is SQIVND (reference sequence). Trimming shortened V by 3 bases and J by 3 bases, and 12 bases separated the two germline ends. The CDR3 runs to 14 residues. The CDR3, as DNA: TGTGCCAGTAGTATGCGGGCAGGGGTCTACGAGCAGTACTTC. Protein sequence: CASSMRAGVYEQYF.

This clone was counted a few times. The chain is built from TRBV7-9 and TRBJ1-2; D unclear. With 5 bases removed from V and 6 bases from J, the gap between germline ends came to 7 bases. This CDR3 has 11 residues. In germline, CDR1 is SEHNR, CDR2 FQNEAQ (reference sequence). The CDR3 protein is CASSPGDGYTF. As DNA, the CDR3 is TGTGCCAGCAGCCCGGGTGATGGCTACACCTTC.

The rearrangement links TRBV5-5 to TRBJ2-7; D is perhaps TRBD1 (6 bases). Trimming removed 4 bases at V and 0 bases at J, with 17 bases between. This CDR3 has 16 amino acids. Per germline, CDR1 SGHKS and CDR2 YYEKEE (reference sequence). CDR3 region: CASSRNKDRSSYEQYF. The CDR3 DNA reads as TGTGCCAGCAGCCGGAATAAGGACAGATCCTCCTACGAGCAGTACTTC.

The rearrangement joins TRBV9 to TRBJ1-1, with 8 bases aligning to TRBD1. CDR1 and CDR2 (germline): SGDLS, YYNGEE. This CDR3 contains 14 residues. Unmatched junction bases numbered 5, after V lost 4 bases and J lost 3 bases. CDR3 sequence: CASSFPDRDTEAFF. The CDR3 DNA reads TGTGCCAGCAGCTTCCCGGACAGGGACACTGAAGCTTTCTTT. Full variable domain (outside the CDR3, taken from reference TRBV9 and TRBJ1-1): DSGVTQTPKHLITATGQRVTLRCSPRSGDLSVYWYQQSLDQGLQFLIQYYNGEERAKGNILERFSAQQFPDLHSELNLSSLELGDSALYFCASSFPDRDTEAFFGQGTRLTVV.

This chain joins TRBV27 and TRBJ2-7, with TRBD1 matching over 7 bases. The CDR3 sequence is 18 residues long. The V segment lost 2 bases and the J segment 0 bases; nucleotides outside the gene matches: 13. Germline loops: CDR1 MNHEY, CDR2 SMNVEV (reference sequence). CDR3 in DNA: TGTGCCAGCAGTTTACGCCGACCGGACAGGCCCCTCTCCTACGAGCAGTACTTC. It translates to CASSLRRPDRPLSYEQYF.

This chain uses TRBV4-2 with TRBJ1-5, with 9 bases matching TRBD1. V lost 5 bases, J lost 2 bases, and 4 bases stayed unmatched. The CDR3 loop spans 15 amino acids. In germline, CDR1 is LGHNA, CDR2 YNFKEQ. CDR3 protein: CASSEQGAGNQPQHF. CDR3 in DNA: TGTGCCAGCAGCGAACAGGGGGCGGGCAATCAGCCCCAGCATTTT.

This clone is medium-sized (0.01 to 0.1%) in the sample. This same CDR3 is encoded by further DNA sequences in the sample. The CDR3, as DNA: TGCAGCGTCGTCCCGGGACAGGGGGGCGAGCAGTACTTC. Translation gives CSVVPGQGGEQYF. The V call is TRBV29-1, the J call TRBJ2-7; 11 nucleotides line up with TRBD1. CDR1 and CDR2 (germline): SQVTM, ANQGSEA. CDR3 length equals 13 residues. The V segment lost 6 bases and the J segment 6 bases; nucleotides outside the gene matches: 7.

CDR3 in DNA: TGTGCCAGCAGCGCCCGCGACAACAGACTAGCACCCTACGAGCAGTACTTC. Amino acids: CASSARDNRLAPYEQYF. The rearrangement links TRBV9 to TRBJ2-7, with 7 positions matching TRBD2. V trimming: 3 bases; J trimming: 2 bases; junction bases outside the gene matches: 14. This CDR3 has 17 amino acids. Germline V gene data show CDR1 as SGDLS and CDR2 as YYNGEE.

The CDR3 DNA is TGTGCCAGCAGCATCCCGGCCGGGACAGGGGGCCGGGGGGAGCTGTTTTTT. It encodes CASSIPAGTGGRGELFF. The gene calls are TRBV21-1 and TRBJ2-2; the table calls TRBD1, which could not be checked here. TRBV21-1 represents a pseudogene. The CDR3 is 17 amino acids.

The rearrangement uses TRBV7-6 and TRBJ2-5, with D possibly matching TRBD2 (7 bases). CDR3 length: 16 residues. Trimming shortened V by 1 base and J by 0 bases, and 12 bases separated the two germline ends. From germline, CDR1 is SGHVS and CDR2 FNYEAQ. CDR3 DNA sequence: TGTGCCAGCAGCTTAGTAGGGGGGGGGCACCAAGAGACCCAGTACTTC. It specifies CASSLVGGGHQETQYF.

V is TRBV29-1 and J is TRBJ2-7, with D hard to call. The V end lost 1 base, the J end lost 4 bases, and 8 bases lay between the germline ends. This CDR3 comprises 12 residues. CDR1 and CDR2 from the germline V gene are SQVTM and ANQGSEA. CDR3 region: CSVEGGIYEQYF. CDR3 nucleotide sequence: TGCAGCGTTGAAGGGGGAATTTACGAGCAGTACTTC.

The chain links TRBV5-6 to TRBJ1-5; tentatively, D is TRBD1 (6 bases). V was pared by 1 base and J by 6 bases, with 11 bases between. The germline gives CDR1 SGHDT, CDR2 YYEEEE. CDR3 size: 14 residues. CDR3 DNA sequence: TGTGCCAGCAGCTTGTGGGGGGCTGGTCAGCCCCAGCATTTT. It codes for CASSLWGAGQPQHF.

This chain joins TRBV28 and TRBJ1-2; D may be TRBD1 (6 bases). Germline loops: CDR1 MDHEN, CDR2 SYDVKM. Trimming removed 4 bases at V and 0 bases at J, with 12 bases between. This CDR3 is 15 amino acids long. DNA for the CDR3: TGTGCCAGCAGTTCATGGACAGAAGCTAACTATGGCTACACCTTC. It encodes CASSSWTEANYGYTF.